This TCR beta chain was retrieved from a study of blood T cell repertoires in COVID-19. Under the authors' procedure: It was from reference gene primer amplification that nucleated cell counts were estimated. Clones were read by immunoSEQ multiplex PCR, and TCRdb kept only the in-frame ones, dropping some. D and trimming were read from the DNA, whereas the V and J calls and clone size are those reported in that table. The sample holds about 110,000 clones; roughly 80% are singletons and the top ten take approximately 16%. The sequencing sample was made of peripheral blood. This clonotype was obtained from a woman aged 55-75 years with acute or convalescent COVID-19.

DNA for the CDR3: TGCGCCAGCAGCCAAGATTCGATCTTAGGGACAGGGTACTACGAGCAGTACTTC. This gives the protein CASSQDSILGTGYYEQYF. This chain links TRBV4-3 with TRBJ2-7, with TRBD1 matching over 9 bases. CDR1 and CDR2 from the germline V gene are LGHNA and YSLEER. With V trimmed by 0 bases and J by 3 bases, 12 bases remained unmatched. The CDR3 totals 18 residues.